Following are 6 T cell receptor beta chains from one sample sequenced in a study of T cells in Graves' hyperthyroidism and ophthalmopathy. TCR beta CDR3 regions were amplified from RNA transcripts. TCR CDR3 regions were first amplified by RT-PCR with HTBI primers. In TCRdb, the multiplex PCR reads were re-called with MiXCR into one record per CDR3 protein. The data hold over 450,000 distinct CDR3 sequences, with approximately 15% observed a single time. The source material was blood. The receptors come from a woman under 30 with Graves' hyperthyroidism.

This clonotype was seen a handful of times. The CDR3 is CASSVTGRGHSYNEQFF. The CDR3 bases are TGTGCCAGTAGTGTCACGGGCAGGGGACACTCCTACAATGAGCAGTTCTTC. The chain joins TRBV19 to TRBJ2-1; tentatively, D is TRBD1 (6 bases). The V gene's germline CDR1 is LNHDA and CDR2 SQIVND (reference sequence). V shed 5 bases and J shed 0 bases, with 17 bases lying between them. The CDR3 is 17 residues long.

This clonotype was counted ten times or more. This chain connects TRBV10-3 to TRBJ1-1; D might be TRBD1 (5 bases). Trimming removed 10 bases from V and 2 bases from J, with 11 bases in between. CDR3 length: 12 residues. The V gene's germline CDR1 is ENHRY and CDR2 SYGVKD. In DNA, the CDR3 is TGTGCCACCAGGGACTCCAACACTGAAGCTTTCTTT. Encoded protein: CATRDSNTEAFF.

In its sample, this clonotype was seen many times. The rearrangement joins TRBV12-3 or TRBV12-4 to TRBJ2-5, with 13 positions matching TRBD2. The V segment lost 6 bases and the J segment 4 bases; nucleotides outside the gene matches: 8. The CDR3 runs 16 residues. The CDR3 bases are TGTGCCAGCAGAAGGACTAGCGGGAGTTTGGGAGAGACCCAGTACTTC. The encoded protein is CASRRTSGSLGETQYF.

This clonotype showed up many times. V and J are TRBV7-3 and TRBJ2-1, with 14 bases lining up with TRBD2. Per the germline V gene, CDR1 is SGHTA and CDR2 is FQGTGA. V was clipped by 1 base and J by 2 bases; unmatched bases: 7. This CDR3 comprises 19 residues. In DNA form, the CDR3 reads TGTGCCAGCAGCTTAAGTCGACTAGCGGGAGGGGGGGCCTACAATGAGCAGTTCTTC. This translates into CASSLSRLAGGGAYNEQFF.

This clonotype has ten or more counts. This rearrangement joins TRBV11-2 to TRBJ2-7; D not resolved. Between the trimmed V and J ends, which lost 4 bases and 1 base, there was a span of 8 bases. The CDR3 runs to 13 residues. The V gene's germline CDR1 is SGHAT and CDR2 FQNNGV. The CDR3 DNA sequence: TGTGCCAGCAGCTCCTCCGATTCCTACGAGCAGTACTTC. Translating gives CASSSSDSYEQYF.

The CDR3 loop is CASSQDHRGSYNSPLHF. The CDR3 DNA is TGCGCCAGCAGCCAAGATCATCGCGGGAGCTATAATTCACCCCTCCACTTT. V usage is TRBV4-1 and J usage is TRBJ1-6; D not certain. The CDR3 is 17 amino acids. Trimming left V 0 bases short and J 3 bases short, with 12 bases between. The germline V gene has CDR1 MGHRA and CDR2 YSYEKL.